This T cell receptor beta chain comes out of a study of cytomegalovirus exposure and HLA in healthy donors. V dropped 0 bases and J dropped 4 bases, with 13 bases sitting between them. The CDR3 contains 15 residues. Looked up from germline, CDR1 is SGDLS and CDR2 is YYNGEE. Findings of the study overall: Analysis performed later showed TCR beta chains linked to HLA being more clonally expanded than equally common others.

13 Jbeta primers and 60 Vbeta primers were used for the PCR. The method was immunoSEQ multiplex PCR; TCRdb's version includes in-frame clones alone and lacks a portion of them. The data hold 150,000 to 200,000 clones, with about 76% observed a single time. To note about this clone: What it binds is unknown.

The chain is built from TRBV9 and TRBJ1-1; D is unclear. The source material was PBMCs. The sequence derives from a female donor in good health and CMV-seronegative. The CDR3 loop is CASSVVGGWATEAFF. The CDR3, as DNA: TGTGCCAGCAGCGTAGTCGGAGGCTGGGCCACTGAAGCTTTCTTT.